This T cell receptor (beta chain) came from a study of blood T cell repertoires in COVID-19. Background on the study: COVID-19 samples from acute and convalescent phases originated in the United States, Italy and Spain.

This CDR3 has 16 residues. In germline, CDR1 is SGHNT, CDR2 YYREEE (reference sequence). With V trimmed by 2 bases and J by 2 bases, 8 bases remained unmatched. The table came from immunoSEQ multiplex PCR; TCRdb's copy has only in-frame clones and leaves some out. Of 100,000 to 150,000 clones listed, approximately 89% are singletons. This rearrangement joins TRBV5-4 to TRBJ2-3, with TRBD2 identical over 7 bases. Sequencing was done on a sample of peripheral blood. This clonotype originated in a woman of 80 years or more with COVID-19, enrolled during active disease. The CDR3 loop reads CASSFTLLADTDTQYF. CDR3 DNA sequence: TGTGCCAGCAGCTTTACGCTTCTAGCGGACACAGATACGCAGTATTTT.